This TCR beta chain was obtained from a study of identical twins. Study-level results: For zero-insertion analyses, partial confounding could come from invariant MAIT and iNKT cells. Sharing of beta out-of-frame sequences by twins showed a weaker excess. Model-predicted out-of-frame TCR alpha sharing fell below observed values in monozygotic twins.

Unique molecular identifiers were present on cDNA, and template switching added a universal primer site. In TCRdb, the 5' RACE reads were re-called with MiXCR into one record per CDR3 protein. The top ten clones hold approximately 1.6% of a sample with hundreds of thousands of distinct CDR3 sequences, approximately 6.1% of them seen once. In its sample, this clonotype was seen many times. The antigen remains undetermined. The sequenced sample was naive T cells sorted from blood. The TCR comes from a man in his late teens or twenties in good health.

The CDR3 here is CASSLLNSVLRRSRYF. CDR3 sequence (DNA): TGTGCCAGCAGCTTATTGAATTCAGTCCTCCGACGGTCGAGGTACTTC. The chain carries TRBV7-9 and TRBJ2-4; D gene ambiguous. Trimming took off 2 bases at V and 15 bases at J, with 26 bases between the two ends. The CDR3 runs 16 residues. Germline V gives CDR1 SEHNR, CDR2 FQNEAQ (reference sequence).